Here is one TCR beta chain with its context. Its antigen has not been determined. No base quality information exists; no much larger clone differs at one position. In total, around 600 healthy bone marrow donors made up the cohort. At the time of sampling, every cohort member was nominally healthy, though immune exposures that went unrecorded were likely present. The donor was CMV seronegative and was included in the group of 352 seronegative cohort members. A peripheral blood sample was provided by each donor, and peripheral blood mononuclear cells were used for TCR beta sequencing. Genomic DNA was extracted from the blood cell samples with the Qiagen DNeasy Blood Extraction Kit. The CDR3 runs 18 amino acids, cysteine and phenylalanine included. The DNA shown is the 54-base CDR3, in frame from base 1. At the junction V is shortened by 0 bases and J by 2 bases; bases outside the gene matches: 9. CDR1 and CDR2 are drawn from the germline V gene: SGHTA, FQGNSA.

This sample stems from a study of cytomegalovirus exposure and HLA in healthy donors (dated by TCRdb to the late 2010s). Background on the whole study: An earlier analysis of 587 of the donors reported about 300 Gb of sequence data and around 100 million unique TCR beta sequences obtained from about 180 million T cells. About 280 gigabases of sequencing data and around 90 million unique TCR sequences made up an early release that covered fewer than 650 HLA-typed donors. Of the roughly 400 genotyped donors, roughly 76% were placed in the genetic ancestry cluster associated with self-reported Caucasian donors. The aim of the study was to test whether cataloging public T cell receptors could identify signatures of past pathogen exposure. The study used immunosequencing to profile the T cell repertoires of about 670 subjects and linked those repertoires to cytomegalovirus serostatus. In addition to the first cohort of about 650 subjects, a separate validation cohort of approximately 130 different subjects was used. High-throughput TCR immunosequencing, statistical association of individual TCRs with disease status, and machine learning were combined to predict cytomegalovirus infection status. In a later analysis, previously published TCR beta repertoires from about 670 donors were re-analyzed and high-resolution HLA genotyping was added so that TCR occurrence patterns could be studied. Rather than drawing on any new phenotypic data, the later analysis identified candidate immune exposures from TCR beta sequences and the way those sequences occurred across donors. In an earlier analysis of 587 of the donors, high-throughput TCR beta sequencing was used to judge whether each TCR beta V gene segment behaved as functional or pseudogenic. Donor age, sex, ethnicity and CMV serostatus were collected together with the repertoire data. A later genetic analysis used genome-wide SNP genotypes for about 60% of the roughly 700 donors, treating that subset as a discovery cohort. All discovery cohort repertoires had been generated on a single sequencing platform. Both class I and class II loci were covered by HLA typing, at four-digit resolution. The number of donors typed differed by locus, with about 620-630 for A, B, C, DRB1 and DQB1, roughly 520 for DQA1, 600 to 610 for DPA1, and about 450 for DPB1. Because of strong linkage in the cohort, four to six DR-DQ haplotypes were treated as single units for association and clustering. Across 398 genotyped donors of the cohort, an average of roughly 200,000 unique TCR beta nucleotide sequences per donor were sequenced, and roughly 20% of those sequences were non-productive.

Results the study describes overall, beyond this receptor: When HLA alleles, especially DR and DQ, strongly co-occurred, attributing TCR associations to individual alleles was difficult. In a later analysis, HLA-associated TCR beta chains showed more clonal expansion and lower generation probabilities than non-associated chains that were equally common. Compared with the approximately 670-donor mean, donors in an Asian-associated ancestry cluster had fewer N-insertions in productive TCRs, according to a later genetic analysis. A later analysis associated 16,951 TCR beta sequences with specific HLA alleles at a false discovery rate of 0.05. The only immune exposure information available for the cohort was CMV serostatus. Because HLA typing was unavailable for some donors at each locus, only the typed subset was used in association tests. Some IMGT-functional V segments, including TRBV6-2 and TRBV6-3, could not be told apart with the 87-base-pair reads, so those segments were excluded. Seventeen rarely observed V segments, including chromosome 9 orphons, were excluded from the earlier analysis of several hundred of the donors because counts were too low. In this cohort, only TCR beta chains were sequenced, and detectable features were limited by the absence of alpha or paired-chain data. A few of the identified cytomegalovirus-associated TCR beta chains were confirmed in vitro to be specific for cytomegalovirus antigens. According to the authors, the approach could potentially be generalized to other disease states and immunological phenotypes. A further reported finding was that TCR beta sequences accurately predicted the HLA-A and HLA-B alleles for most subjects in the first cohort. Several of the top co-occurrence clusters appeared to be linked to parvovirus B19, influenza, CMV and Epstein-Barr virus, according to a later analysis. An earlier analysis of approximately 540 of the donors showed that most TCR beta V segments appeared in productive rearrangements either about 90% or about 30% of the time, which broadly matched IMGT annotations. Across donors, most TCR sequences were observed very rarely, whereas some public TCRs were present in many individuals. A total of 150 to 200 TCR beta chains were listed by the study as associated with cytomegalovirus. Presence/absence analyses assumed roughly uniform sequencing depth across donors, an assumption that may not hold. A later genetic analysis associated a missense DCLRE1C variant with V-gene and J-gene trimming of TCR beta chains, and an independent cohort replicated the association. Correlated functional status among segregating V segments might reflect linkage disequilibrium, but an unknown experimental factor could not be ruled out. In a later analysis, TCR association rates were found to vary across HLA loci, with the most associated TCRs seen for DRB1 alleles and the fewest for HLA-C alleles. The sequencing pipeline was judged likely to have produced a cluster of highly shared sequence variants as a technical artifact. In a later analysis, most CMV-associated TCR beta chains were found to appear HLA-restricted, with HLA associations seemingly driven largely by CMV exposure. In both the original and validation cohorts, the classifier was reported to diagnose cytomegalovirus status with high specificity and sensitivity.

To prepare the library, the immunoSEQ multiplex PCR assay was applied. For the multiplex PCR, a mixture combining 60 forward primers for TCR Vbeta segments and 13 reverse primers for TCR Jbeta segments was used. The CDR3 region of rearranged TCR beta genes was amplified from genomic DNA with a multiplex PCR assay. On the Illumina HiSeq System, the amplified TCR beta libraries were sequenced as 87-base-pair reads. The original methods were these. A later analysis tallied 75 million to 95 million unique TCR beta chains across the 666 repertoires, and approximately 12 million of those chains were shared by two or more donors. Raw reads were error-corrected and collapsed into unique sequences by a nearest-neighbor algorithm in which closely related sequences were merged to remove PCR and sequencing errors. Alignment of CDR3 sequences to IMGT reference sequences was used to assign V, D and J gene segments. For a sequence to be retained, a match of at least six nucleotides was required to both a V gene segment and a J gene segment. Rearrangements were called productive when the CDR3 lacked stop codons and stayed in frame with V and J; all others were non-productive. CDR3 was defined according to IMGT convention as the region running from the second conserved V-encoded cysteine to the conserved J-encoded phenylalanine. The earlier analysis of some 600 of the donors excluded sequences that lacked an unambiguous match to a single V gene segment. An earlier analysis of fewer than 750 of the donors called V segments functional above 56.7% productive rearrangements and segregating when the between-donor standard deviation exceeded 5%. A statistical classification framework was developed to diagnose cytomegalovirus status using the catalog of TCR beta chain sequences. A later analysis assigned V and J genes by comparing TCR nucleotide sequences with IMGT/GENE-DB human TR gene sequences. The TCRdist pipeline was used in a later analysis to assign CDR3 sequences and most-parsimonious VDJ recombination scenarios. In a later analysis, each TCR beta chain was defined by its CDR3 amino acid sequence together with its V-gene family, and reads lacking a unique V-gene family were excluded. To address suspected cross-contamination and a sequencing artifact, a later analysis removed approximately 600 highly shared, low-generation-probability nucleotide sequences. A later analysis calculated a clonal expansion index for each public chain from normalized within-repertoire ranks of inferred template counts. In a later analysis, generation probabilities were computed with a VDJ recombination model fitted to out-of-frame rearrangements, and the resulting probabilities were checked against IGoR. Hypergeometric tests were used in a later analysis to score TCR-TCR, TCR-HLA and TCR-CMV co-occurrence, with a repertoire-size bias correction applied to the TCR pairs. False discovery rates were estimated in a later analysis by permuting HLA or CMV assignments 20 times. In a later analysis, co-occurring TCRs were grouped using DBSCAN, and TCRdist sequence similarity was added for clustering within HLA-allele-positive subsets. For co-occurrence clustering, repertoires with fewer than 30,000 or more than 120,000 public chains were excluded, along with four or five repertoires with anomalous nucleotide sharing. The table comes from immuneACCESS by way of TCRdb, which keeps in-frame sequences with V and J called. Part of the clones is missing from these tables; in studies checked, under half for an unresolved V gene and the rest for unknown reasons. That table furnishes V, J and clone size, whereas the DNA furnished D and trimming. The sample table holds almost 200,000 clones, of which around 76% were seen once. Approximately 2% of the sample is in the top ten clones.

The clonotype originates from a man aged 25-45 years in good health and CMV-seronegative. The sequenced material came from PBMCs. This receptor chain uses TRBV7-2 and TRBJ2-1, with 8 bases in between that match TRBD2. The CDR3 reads CASSLAGLGFVPYNEQFF. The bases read TGTGCCAGCAGCTTAGCGGGACTAGGGTTCGTCCCCTACAATGAGCAGTTCTTC.